These 12 T cell receptor beta chains were sequenced from one sample in a study of blood T cell repertoires in COVID-19 (dated by TCRdb to the early 2020s). Library preparation employed the immunoSEQ multiplex PCR assay. TCRdb took this table from immuneACCESS and kept in-frame rearrangements with V and J called. Such tables lack part of the clones; where checked against another copy, unresolved V genes explain under half of the gap, and the rest is unexplained. The sample table records about 240,000 clones; 65% to 85% of these occur just once. The ten largest clones represent less than 6.5% of the sample. The material sequenced was peripheral blood. The source is a human donor in a cohort sampled during active COVID-19.

The V call is TRBV13, the J call TRBJ2-7; D not resolved. From germline, CDR1 is PRHDT and CDR2 FYEKMQ (reference sequence). The germline V and J ends were trimmed by 1 base and 0 bases, with 7 bases remaining between them. This CDR3 contains 14 residues. Here the CDR3 reads CASSLARSSYEQYF. The CDR3 DNA reads TGTGCCAGCAGCTTAGCCCGGAGCTCCTACGAGCAGTACTTC.

This clone occurred once. The chain links TRBV29-1 to TRBJ1-2; 10 bases fit TRBD1. Germline assignment: CDR1 SQVTM and CDR2 ANQGSEA. The CDR3 is 14 amino acids. The junction had 10 bases not matched to a gene; V was cut back by 4 bases and J by 8 bases. CDR3 DNA sequence: TGCAGCGTTGCAAACTCCGGGACAGGGGCCGGCTACACCTTC. As protein: CSVANSGTGAGYTF.

The chain uses TRBV21-1 and TRBJ2-7; the table calls TRBD2, which could not be checked here. TRBV21-1 is listed as a pseudogene. This CDR3 has 19 amino acids. The CDR3 DNA reads TGTGCCAGCGGATCCCCGGGACTAGCGGGAGTTAACACCACCTACGAGCAGTACTTC. Its protein product is CASGSPGLAGVNTTYEQYF.

The chain is built from TRBV7-2 and TRBJ2-1, with TRBD2 identical over 9 bases. Germline CDR1 is SGHTA and CDR2 is FQGNSA. V shed 1 base, J shed 5 bases, and the junction held 6 bases outside the gene matches. CDR3 size: 16 residues. The CDR3 loop reads CASSLEGAGGHNEQFF. CDR3 sequence (DNA): TGTGCCAGCAGCTTAGAAGGAGCGGGAGGCCACAATGAGCAGTTCTTC. Full variable domain (remainder filled in from reference TRBV7-2 and TRBJ2-1): GAGVSQSPSNKVTEKGKDVELRCDPISGHTALYWYRQSLGQGLEFLIYFQGNSAPDKSGLPSDRFSAERTGGSVSTLTIQRTQQEDSAVYLCASSLEGAGGHNEQFFGPGTRLTVL.

The J gene is TRBJ2-1, the V gene TRBV11-2, with TRBD1 as a possible D gene (6 bases). There are 16 residues in the CDR3. Per germline, CDR1 SGHAT and CDR2 FQNNGV. V lost 5 bases and J lost 4, with 18 bases in between. The CDR3 sequence is CASSDGGAVLYNEQFF. The CDR3 nucleotides read TGTGCCAGCAGCGATGGGGGCGCAGTCCTATACAATGAGCAGTTCTTC.

J is TRBJ2-1 and V is TRBV2, with D maybe TRBD2 (7 bases). Trimming stripped 0 bases from V and 0 bases from J, with 15 bases between. Germline CDR1 SNHLY, CDR2 FYNNEI. CDR3 length equals 18 residues. The CDR3 here is CASSEALGRGSSYNEQFF. For the CDR3, the DNA is TGTGCCAGCAGTGAAGCGCTGGGGAGGGGGAGCTCCTACAATGAGCAGTTCTTC.

In its sample, this clone was seen once. The chain carries TRBV5-5 and TRBJ1-5, with 7 bases matching TRBD1. V dropped 3 bases and J dropped 9; count of bases not matched to a gene: 9. This CDR3 spans 14 amino acids. Germline loops: CDR1 SGHKS, CDR2 YYEKEE (reference sequence). This CDR3 is CASSSDRALGPQHF. CDR3 coding DNA: TGTGCCAGCAGCTCCGACAGGGCCCTGGGGCCCCAGCATTTT.

This clone has a single count. The chain combines TRBV5-5 with TRBJ2-1, with 11 positions matching TRBD2. The CDR3 has 17 residues. Germline-derived CDR1 and CDR2 are SGHKS and YYEKEE (reference sequence). Trimming removed 3 bases from V and 2 bases from J; junction bases left unmatched: 7. The CDR3 reads CASSSVKTSGTYNEQFF. The CDR3 nucleotides are TGTGCCAGCAGCTCGGTCAAGACTAGCGGGACCTACAATGAGCAGTTCTTC.

This chain links TRBV4-2 with TRBJ2-1; a weak D match, TRBD2 (7 bases). The V and J ends lost 3 bases and 7 bases respectively, with 13 bases between them. CDR3 length equals 14 residues. The V gene's germline CDR1 is LGHNA and CDR2 YNFKEQ. In nucleotides, the CDR3 is TGTGCCAGCAGCCACTTAGGGGGGGTTAATGAGCAGTTCTTC. It translates to CASSHLGGVNEQFF.

The chain employs TRBV6-6 and TRBJ2-7; 9 bases map to TRBD1. Germline CDR1 is MNHNY and CDR2 is SVGAGI (reference sequence). V lost 7 bases to trimming and J lost 5 bases; unmatched junction nucleotides: 12. The CDR3 contains 15 residues. This CDR3 reads CASNNYPGQGNEQYF. The CDR3, as DNA: TGTGCCAGCAACAATTACCCGGGACAGGGAAACGAGCAGTACTTC.

The chain carries TRBV7-9 and TRBJ2-5, with TRBD2 matching 8 bases. Trimming at V came to 5 bases and at J to 5 bases, leaving 7 bases not matched to a gene. The germline CDR1 and CDR2 sequences are SEHNR and FQNEAQ (reference sequence). CDR3 length: 14 amino acids. This chain's CDR3 is CASSPGGGPETQYF. The CDR3 nucleotides are TGTGCCAGCAGCCCGGGGGGGGGCCCGGAGACCCAGTACTTC.

The J gene is TRBJ1-1, the V gene TRBV18, with no clear D. Germline V CDR1 and CDR2: KGHSH, LQKENI. The CDR3 runs 15 residues. With 0 bases removed from V and 5 bases from J, the gap between germline ends came to 13 bases. Here the CDR3 reads CASSPPHGPGTEAFF. The CDR3 DNA follows: TGTGCCAGCTCACCACCACATGGGCCTGGAACTGAAGCTTTCTTT.